These 10 T cell receptor beta chains were all obtained from the same sample, sequenced in a study of T cells after yellow fever vaccination. TCRdb fed the 5' RACE reads into MiXCR, producing one record per CDR3 protein. The table lists 20,000 to 25,000 distinct CDR3 sequences, around 5.5% of them singletons. The sequences come from PBMCs, either bulk or a sorted T-cell subset (CD4+, CD8+, memory, or dextramer-sorted; not recorded which), collected more than 35 days after the first yellow fever vaccination. The receptors were sampled from a man between 18 and 29 years old who received the YFV17D yellow fever vaccine.

This clonotype was counted at least ten times. The chain's CDR3 is CASSQDPGTMNTEAFF. CDR3 nucleotides: TGTGCCAGCAGCCAAGACCCAGGGACCATGAACACTGAAGCTTTCTTT. The chain couples TRBV14 to TRBJ1-1; the D gene is possibly TRBD1 (5 bases). The CDR3 consists of 16 residues. V lost 0 bases to trimming and J lost 0 bases, with 11 bases between them. Germline V gene lookup returns CDR1 SGHDN and CDR2 FVKESK.

This clonotype was counted a few times. CDR3 nucleotides: TGTGCCAGCAGCTTATCGCTAGCGAGCTCCTACAATGAGCAGTTCTTC. Amino acid sequence: CASSLSLASSYNEQFF. This rearrangement joins TRBV7-9 to TRBJ2-1; a weak D match, TRBD2 (6 bases). The germline V gene encodes CDR1 SEHNR and CDR2 FQNEAQ (reference sequence). The CDR3 contains 16 residues. Trimming took off 2 bases at V and 0 bases at J, with 11 bases between the two ends.

This clonotype was detected many times. CDR3 coding DNA: TGTGCCAGCAGGATTGGGACGGGAGCTGTTAACTATGGCTACACCTTC. Translation gives CASRIGTGAVNYGYTF. This chain uses TRBV5-4 with TRBJ1-2, with D possibly TRBD1 on 5 matching bases. The V gene lost 5 bases and the J gene lost 1 base, with 18 bases spanning the gap. The CDR3 extends over 16 amino acids. The germline gives CDR1 SGHNT, CDR2 YYREEE (reference sequence).

This clonotype appeared many times. The chain couples TRBV4-1 to TRBJ2-7, with 8 positions matching TRBD2. V shed 3 bases, J shed 0 bases, and the junction held 7 bases outside the gene matches. The CDR3 extends over 16 amino acids. Germline CDR1 and CDR2: MGHRA and YSYEKL. Here the CDR3 DNA reads TGCGCCAGCAGCCACCACATAGCGGGAAGCTCCTACGAGCAGTACTTC. Its protein product is CASSHHIAGSSYEQYF.

This clonotype appeared many times. J is TRBJ1-4 and V is TRBV5-6, with TRBD1 matching over 11 bases. This CDR3 spans 16 amino acids. Trimming at V came to 4 bases and at J to 8 bases, leaving 10 bases not matched to a gene. CDR1 and CDR2 from the germline V gene are SGHDT and YYEEEE. CDR3 residues: CASSIRSGTGGEKLFF. CDR3 sequence (DNA): TGTGCCAGCAGCATCCGATCCGGGACAGGGGGGGAAAAACTGTTTTTT.

This clonotype was observed at least ten times. The chain has TRBV5-1 and TRBJ2-5; D unresolved. The CDR3 covers 14 residues. Germline-derived CDR1 and CDR2 are SGHRS and YFSETQ. The V gene lost 4 bases and the J gene lost 5 bases, with 15 bases spanning the gap. The CDR3 spells CASSPGPTWETQYF. The CDR3 region has the DNA TGCGCCAGCAGCCCCGGACCTACATGGGAGACCCAGTACTTC.

This clonotype was detected many times. This chain joins TRBV12-3 or TRBV12-4 and TRBJ1-5; no reliable D call. V was pared by 6 bases and J by 6 bases, with 15 bases between. The CDR3 spans 14 residues. DNA for the CDR3: TGTGCCAGCAGCAATGCGGAGGGAAGTCAGCCCCAGCATTTT. This codes for CASSNAEGSQPQHF.

This clonotype has a count of ten or more. This sequence joins TRBV20-1 and TRBJ2-1; 9 nucleotides agree with TRBD2. V lost 1 base and J lost 5; bases outside the gene matches: 6. From germline, CDR1 is DFQATT and CDR2 SNEGSKA (reference sequence). The CDR3 has 15 amino acids. The CDR3 loop reads CSARGGGGANNEQFF. In nucleotides, the CDR3 is TGCAGTGCTAGAGGAGGCGGGGGGGCCAACAATGAGCAGTTCTTC.

This clonotype was seen ten or more times. V and J are TRBV5-4 and TRBJ2-1, with D perhaps being TRBD1 or TRBD2 (5 bases each). With 0 bases removed from V and 4 bases from J, the gap between germline ends came to 20 bases. The CDR3 is 18 amino acids. Germline V gives CDR1 SGHNT, CDR2 YYREEE (reference sequence). The CDR3 reads CASSLALRTIRGYNEQFF. The CDR3 nucleotides read TGTGCCAGCAGCTTGGCCCTACGGACAATTCGCGGGTACAATGAGCAGTTCTTC.

This clonotype was recorded at least ten times. The chain combines TRBV5-1 with TRBJ2-7; no clear D gene. V was cut by 4 bases and J by 0 bases, with 11 bases left in between. Germline V gene data show CDR1 as SGHRS and CDR2 as YFSETQ. There are 14 residues in the CDR3. CDR3 in DNA: TGCGCCAGCAGCGGGAAGGTCCCCTCCTACGAGCAGTACTTC. This gives the protein CASSGKVPSYEQYF.